The T cell receptor (beta chain) under discussion was sequenced for a study of cytomegalovirus exposure and HLA in healthy donors (dated by TCRdb to the late 2010s). For the wider study: According to an earlier analysis of around 600 of the donors, about 180 million T cells yielded some 120 million unique TCR beta sequences and about 300 Gb of sequence data. On average, 235,054 unique TCR beta nucleotide sequences were sequenced per donor among a few hundred genotyped donors of the cohort, with roughly 18% of those sequences being non-productive. An earlier analysis of around 540 of the donors applied high-throughput TCR beta sequencing to assess whether each TCR beta V gene segment acted as functional or pseudogenic. Alongside the repertoire data, information on donor age, sex, ethnicity and CMV serostatus was compiled. High-throughput TCR immunosequencing, statistical association of individual TCRs with disease status, and machine learning were combined to predict cytomegalovirus infection status. Typing coverage varied by locus: about 620-630 donors for A, B, C, DRB1 and DQB1; roughly 510 for DQA1; more than 600 for DPA1; approximately 490 for DPB1. In addition to the first cohort of 650 to 800 subjects, a separate validation cohort of 120 different subjects was used. Genome-wide SNP genotypes for about 55% of the 666 donors were used in a later genetic analysis, which treated that subset as a discovery cohort. Because of strong linkage in the cohort, four or five DR-DQ haplotypes were treated as single units for association and clustering. All discovery cohort repertoires had been generated using a single sequencing platform. Rather than drawing on any new phenotypic data, the later analysis identified candidate immune exposures from TCR beta sequences and the way those sequences occurred across donors. To study patterns of TCR occurrence, a later analysis re-analyzed previously published TCR beta repertoires from 666 donors and added high-resolution HLA genotyping. Approximately 300 gigabases of sequencing data and roughly 80 million unique TCR sequences made up an early release that covered roughly 670 HLA-typed donors. The study profiled the T cell repertoires of more than 500 subjects by immunosequencing and related them to cytomegalovirus serostatus. Of the 398 genotyped donors, approximately 83% fell in the genetic ancestry cluster associated with self-reported Caucasian donors. The aim of the study was to test whether cataloging public T cell receptors could identify signatures of past pathogen exposure. HLA typing covered class I and class II loci at four-digit resolution.

The cohort consisted of 600 to 750 healthy bone marrow donors. At the time of sampling, all cohort members were nominally healthy, though unrecorded immune exposures were likely present. The donor tested CMV seronegative, placing the donor among the 350 or so seronegative members of the cohort. Every donor gave a peripheral blood sample, and the peripheral blood mononuclear cells from that sample were used for TCR beta sequencing. The Qiagen DNeasy Blood Extraction Kit was used to extract genomic DNA from the blood cell samples. Libraries came from the immunoSEQ multiplex PCR assay. A mixture of 60 forward primers for TCR Vbeta segments and 13 reverse primers for TCR Jbeta segments was used in the multiplex PCR. Amplification of the CDR3 region of rearranged TCR beta genes was performed with a multiplex PCR assay on genomic DNA. Amplified TCR beta libraries were sequenced as 87-base-pair reads on the Illumina HiSeq System. As for how the authors treated the data: A later analysis counted tens of millions of unique TCR beta chains across the 650 to 800 repertoires, and around 12 million of these chains were shared by at least two donors. To remove PCR and sequencing errors, raw reads were error-corrected and collapsed into unique sequences using a nearest-neighbor algorithm that merged closely related sequences. CDR3 sequences were aligned to IMGT reference sequences to assign V, D and J gene segments. For a sequence to be retained, a match of at least six nucleotides was required to both a V gene segment and a J gene segment. A rearrangement counted as productive if the CDR3 had no stop codons and remained in frame with V and J, and every other rearrangement counted as non-productive. CDR3 was defined according to IMGT convention as the region running from the second conserved V-encoded cysteine to the conserved J-encoded phenylalanine. The earlier analysis of 550 to 650 of the donors excluded any sequence lacking an unambiguous match to a single V gene segment. In an earlier analysis of several hundred of the donors, V segments were called functional above 56.7% productive rearrangements and were called segregating when the between-donor standard deviation exceeded 5%. A statistical classification framework was developed to diagnose cytomegalovirus status using the catalog of TCR beta chain sequences. V and J gene assignment, in a later analysis, came from comparing TCR nucleotide sequences with IMGT/GENE-DB human TR gene sequences. In a later analysis, CDR3 sequences and most-parsimonious VDJ recombination scenarios were assigned using the TCRdist pipeline. In a later analysis, each TCR beta chain was defined by its CDR3 amino acid sequence together with its V-gene family, and reads without a unique V-gene family were excluded. As a way to deal with suspected cross-contamination and a sequencing artifact, a later analysis dropped 450 to 600 nucleotide sequences that were highly shared and had low generation probability. In a later analysis, a clonal expansion index was calculated for each public chain from normalized within-repertoire ranks of inferred template counts. In a later analysis, generation probabilities were computed with a VDJ recombination model fitted to out-of-frame rearrangements, and the resulting probabilities were checked against IGoR. A later analysis scored TCR-TCR, TCR-HLA and TCR-CMV co-occurrence with hypergeometric tests, applying a repertoire-size bias correction to TCR pairs. False discovery rates were estimated in a later analysis by permuting HLA or CMV assignments 20 times. In a later analysis, co-occurring TCRs were grouped using DBSCAN, and TCRdist sequence similarity was added for clustering within HLA-allele-positive subsets. Repertoires with fewer than 30,000 or more than 120,000 public chains were left out of co-occurrence clustering, as were roughly five repertoires with anomalous nucleotide sharing. Sourced from immuneACCESS, this table was stored by TCRdb with only in-frame sequences that have V and J called. A share of the clones is absent; for the studies checked, an unresolved V gene accounts for under half, and the remainder has no known explanation. V and J calls and clone size are copied from that table; D and trimming were computed from the DNA. Recorded for this sample are roughly 130,000 clones; 79% of them occurred a single time. More than 0.75% of the sample is taken by the ten largest.

As for this clone: Its antigen remains unidentified. It has no much larger one-base neighbor in the sample; base qualities were not kept.

The CDR3 runs 14 amino acids, cysteine and phenylalanine included. Just CDR3 DNA is preserved here, 42 bases in frame from base 1. Between the V and J ends, shortened by 6 bases and 6 bases respectively, the junction contains 15 bases. As encoded in the germline V gene (reference sequence), CDR1 is LNHDA while CDR2 is SQIVND. On the study overall, not on this receptor specifically: For the cohort, immune exposure information was limited to CMV serostatus. A further reported finding was that TCR beta sequences accurately predicted the HLA-A and HLA-B alleles for most subjects in the first cohort. Roughly uniform sequencing depth across donors was assumed in presence/absence analyses, although this assumption may not hold. In a later analysis, most CMV-associated TCR beta chains were found to appear HLA-restricted, with HLA associations seemingly driven largely by CMV exposure. Broadly in line with IMGT annotations, most TCR beta V segments showed up in productive rearrangements about 90% or about 30% of the time in an earlier analysis of about 500 of the donors. A later analysis found that TCR association rates varied across HLA loci, with DRB1 alleles showing the most associated TCRs and HLA-C alleles the fewest. In a later analysis, HLA-associated TCR beta chains showed more clonal expansion and lower generation probabilities than non-associated chains that were equally common. In vitro tests confirmed that a few of the cytomegalovirus-associated TCR beta chains recognize cytomegalovirus antigens. Correlated functional status among segregating V segments might be attributable to linkage disequilibrium, but an unknown experimental factor could not be ruled out. The study listed 164 TCR beta chains as associated with cytomegalovirus. Most TCR sequences were seen in very few donors, while some public TCRs were found in many individuals. Because the 87-base-pair reads could not distinguish some IMGT-functional V segments, including TRBV6-2 and TRBV6-3, those segments were excluded. When HLA alleles, especially DR and DQ, strongly co-occurred, attributing TCR associations to individual alleles was difficult. Because counts were too low, under 20 rarely observed V segments, including chromosome 9 orphons, were left out of the earlier analysis of approximately 580 of the donors. The authors suggested that the approach could potentially be generalized to other disease states and immunological phenotypes. The classifier was reported to diagnose cytomegalovirus status with high specificity and sensitivity in both the original cohort and the validation cohort. In a later analysis, some 17,000 TCR beta sequences were associated with specific HLA alleles at a false discovery rate of 0.05. HLA typing was unavailable for some donors at each locus, so association tests used only the typed subset. A cluster of highly shared sequence variants was judged likely to represent a technical artifact of the sequencing pipeline. A later genetic analysis associated a missense DCLRE1C variant with V-gene and J-gene trimming of TCR beta chains, and an independent cohort replicated the association. Compared with the approximately 670-donor mean, donors in an Asian-associated ancestry cluster had fewer N-insertions in productive TCRs, according to a later genetic analysis. Only TCR beta chains were sequenced in this cohort, and the absence of alpha or paired-chain data limited detectable features. According to a later analysis, parvovirus B19, influenza, CMV and Epstein-Barr virus appeared linked to several top co-occurrence clusters.

This receptor was obtained from a man aged 18 to 30 in good health and CMV-seronegative. Sequencing was carried out using PBMCs. The sequence is built from TRBV19 and TRBJ2-4, with TRBD2 perhaps the D gene, on 6 matching bases. CDR3 loop: CASSIGGVGNIQYF. The nucleotide sequence is given as TGTGCCAGTAGCATCGGCGGGGTCGGAAACATTCAGTACTTC.